The 24 T cell receptor beta chains below come from one sample, sequenced in a study of blood T cell repertoires in COVID-19. Using immunoSEQ multiplex PCR, the repertoire was profiled, and TCRdb retains in-frame clones only, with some absent. This sample has more than 150,000 clones; 80% occur once, and the top ten carry roughly 0.6%. The sequenced sample was peripheral blood. These receptors were obtained from a man aged 60 to 69 with acute or convalescent COVID-19.

The chain employs TRBV5-1 and TRBJ2-3, with 11 bases aligning to TRBD2. V shed 4 bases, J shed 3 bases, and the junction held 4 bases outside the gene matches. CDR3 length: 15 residues. CDR1 is SGHRS and CDR2 is YFSETQ in the germline V gene. CDR3 coding DNA: TGCGCCAGCAGCCTTAGCGGGGGGGAGACAGATACGCAGTATTTT. Translating it yields CASSLSGGETDTQYF. The variable domain in full, with the rest retrieved from reference TRBV5-1 and TRBJ2-3, is KAGVTQTPRYLIKTRGQQVTLSCSPISGHRSVSWYQQTPGQGLQFLFEYFSETQRNKGNFPGRFSGRQFSNSRSEMNVSTLELGDSALYLCASSLSGGETDTQYFGPGTRLTVL.

This clone appeared a few times. The chain is built from TRBV18 and TRBJ1-4, with 8 nucleotides matching TRBD1. The CDR3 contains 15 residues. After removal of 1 base from V and 5 bases from J, the junction contained 3 bases not matched to a gene. Per the germline V gene, CDR1 is KGHSH and CDR2 is LQKENI. The CDR3 region has the DNA TGTGCCAGCTCACCACAGGACAGGGTGAATGAAAAACTGTTTTTT. Amino acids: CASSPQDRVNEKLFF.

The chain joins TRBV5-5 to TRBJ2-3; perhaps TRBD2 as D (7 bases). The ends were cut back, 1 base at V and 0 bases at J, with 12 bases in the middle. The length of the CDR3 is 16 residues. CDR1 SGHKS and CDR2 YYEKEE come from the germline V gene (reference sequence). CDR3 coding DNA: TGTGCCAGCAGCTTGATGGGGGGGCTTAGCACAGATACGCAGTATTTT. This codes for CASSLMGGLSTDTQYF.

A single count supports this clone. The chain uses TRBV19 and TRBJ1-1, with D perhaps TRBD1 (5 bases). CDR1 and CDR2 from the germline V gene are LNHDA and SQIVND (reference sequence). This CDR3 is built from 15 residues. Trimming left V 2 bases short and J 5 bases short, with 15 bases between. CDR3 nucleotides: TGTGCCAGTAGTATAATGGCGGGGGTAAGGACTGAAGCTTTCTTT. It translates to CASSIMAGVRTEAFF.

J is TRBJ2-1 and V is TRBV12-3 or TRBV12-4, with D maybe TRBD1 (5 bases). The CDR3 has 13 amino acids. Trimming removed 5 bases at V and 7 bases at J, with 12 bases between. CDR3 bases: TGTGCCAGCAGTCGACAGAGAACTAATGAGCAGTTCTTC. It encodes CASSRQRTNEQFF.

V and J are TRBV7-2 and TRBJ2-7; TRBD1 is a possible D gene (5 bases). CDR1 is SGHTA and CDR2 is FQGNSA in the germline V gene. The germline V and J ends were trimmed by 5 bases and 2 bases, with 13 bases remaining between them. This CDR3 comprises 14 residues. CDR3 sequence reads: CASSPQGGPYEQYF. Here the CDR3 DNA reads TGTGCCAGCAGCCCCCAGGGCGGCCCCTACGAGCAGTACTTC.

The J gene is TRBJ2-1, the V gene TRBV7-2; D is possibly TRBD2 (6 bases). V was shortened by 3 bases and J by 3 bases, with 12 bases between the two germline ends. Germline V lookup: CDR1 SGHTA, CDR2 FQGNSA. The CDR3 runs to 15 residues. CDR3 sequence reads: CASSFGGLIYNEQFF. CDR3 sequence (DNA): TGTGCCAGCAGCTTCGGGGGACTCATCTACAATGAGCAGTTCTTC.

This clone has more than one count but fewer than ten. Within the sample, other DNA sequences also encode this same CDR3. The chain recombines TRBV6-5 with TRBJ1-5; D gene unclear. Trimming cost V 6 bases and J 0 bases, with 12 bases left between them. The CDR3 loop spans 15 amino acids. CDR1 and CDR2 from the germline V gene are MNHEY and SVGAGI. As DNA, the CDR3 is TGTGCCAGCAGACCCCGGGTTTATAGCAATCAGCCCCAGCATTTT. It specifies CASRPRVYSNQPQHF.

The chain combines TRBV6-6 with TRBJ2-3, with 9 bases lining up with TRBD1. The CDR3 contains 15 residues. V lost 4 bases, J lost 1 base, and 3 bases stayed unmatched. Germline V gene sequence: CDR1 MNHNY, CDR2 SVGAGI (reference sequence). CDR3 in amino acids: CASSSQGAGTDTQYF. In DNA, the CDR3 is TGTGCCAGCAGTTCACAGGGGGCGGGCACAGATACGCAGTATTTT.

V gene TRBV19 combines with J gene TRBJ2-2, with D possibly being TRBD2 (6 bases). The CDR3 is 15 amino acids. In germline, CDR1 is LNHDA, CDR2 SQIVND (reference sequence). V was shortened by 10 bases and J by 7 bases, with 22 bases between the two germline ends. CDR3 sequence: CATGVQGRINGELFF. The CDR3 region has the DNA TGTGCCACGGGGGTCCAGGGTCGTATTAACGGGGAGCTGTTTTTT.

The chain employs TRBV6-1 and TRBJ2-7; 9 bases match TRBD1. The CDR3 contains 16 residues. Germline trimming cut 6 bases from V and 6 bases from J; bases unmatched to any gene: 15. CDR1 MNHNS and CDR2 SASEGT come from the germline V gene. CDR3 sequence: CASRENGQGSFREQYF. For the CDR3, the DNA is TGTGCCAGCAGGGAAAACGGACAGGGGAGTTTCCGCGAGCAGTACTTC.

This chain uses TRBV2 with TRBJ2-1; 10 nucleotides line up with TRBD2. The CDR3 sequence is 15 residues long. Germline V gene lookup returns CDR1 SNHLY and CDR2 FYNNEI. With V trimmed by 6 bases and J by 4 bases, 6 bases remained unmatched. This CDR3 is CASSPEAGGYNEQFF. Written as DNA, the CDR3 is TGTGCCAGCAGCCCAGAAGCGGGAGGGTACAATGAGCAGTTCTTC. The entire variable domain, with the rest obtained from reference TRBV2 and TRBJ2-1, is as follows: EPEVTQTPSHQVTQMGQEVILRCVPISNHLYFYWYRQILGQKVEFLVSFYNNEISEKSEIFDDQFSVERPDGSNFTLKIRSTKLEDSAMYFCASSPEAGGYNEQFFGPGTRLTVL.

The chain employs TRBV5-6 and TRBJ2-5; a possible D gene is TRBD1 (6 bases). Per germline, CDR1 SGHDT and CDR2 YYEEEE. This CDR3 is 15 amino acids long. Trimming took off 4 bases at V and 5 bases at J, with 18 bases between the two ends. CDR3 region: CASSQAGAGKETQYF. The DNA for the CDR3 is TGTGCCAGCAGCCAAGCAGGGGCAGGAAAGGAGACCCAGTACTTC.

V gene TRBV6-1 combines with J gene TRBJ1-6, with 9 bases fitting TRBD1. CDR3 length: 14 amino acids. From germline, CDR1 is MNHNS and CDR2 SASEGT. Trimming removed 1 base from V and 9 bases from J; junction bases left unmatched: 1. The CDR3 nucleotides are TGTGCCAGCAGTGAAGACAGGGGGCTTTCACCCCTCCACTTT. As protein: CASSEDRGLSPLHF.

The rearrangement joins TRBV5-5 to TRBJ1-4; D not resolved. V gave up 5 bases and J gave up 0 bases, with 11 bases separating them. Germline V gives CDR1 SGHKS, CDR2 YYEKEE (reference sequence). The CDR3 has 15 residues. Here the CDR3 reads CASSYRGATNEKLFF. In DNA, the CDR3 is TGTGCCAGCAGTTATCGGGGTGCAACTAATGAAAAACTGTTTTTT. Full variable domain (outside the CDR3, taken from reference TRBV5-5 and TRBJ1-4): DAGVTQSPTHLIKTRGQQVTLRCSPISGHKSVSWYQQVLGQGPQFIFQYYEKEERGRGNFPDRFSARQFPNYSSELNVNALLLGDSALYLCASSYRGATNEKLFFGSGTQLSVL.

This chain joins TRBV4-3 and TRBJ2-7, with D possibly being TRBD2 (5 bases). CDR3 length: 17 amino acids. Trimming took 1 base from V and 0 from J, leaving 16 bases between them. Germline V lookup: CDR1 LGHNA, CDR2 YSLEER. CDR3 DNA sequence: TGCGCCAGCAGCCAAGGGGCGGGCAGGACCGCCTCCTACGAGCAGTACTTC. Amino acids: CASSQGAGRTASYEQYF.

The genes are TRBV4-2 and TRBJ1-3; the D gene is possibly TRBD1 (6 bases). The V gene lost 2 bases and the J gene lost 0 bases, with 14 bases spanning the gap. The CDR3 length is 17 residues. Germline CDR1 and CDR2: LGHNA and YNFKEQ. This CDR3 is CASSQLATGFSGNTIYF. DNA for the CDR3: TGTGCCAGCAGCCAACTGGCGACAGGTTTCTCTGGAAACACCATATATTTT.

This chain connects TRBV6-5 to TRBJ1-6, with D tentatively TRBD1 (5 bases). This CDR3 contains 11 residues. CDR1 is MNHEY and CDR2 is SVGAGI in the germline V gene. V shed 6 bases and J shed 16 bases, with 13 bases lying between them. The CDR3 DNA reads as TGTGCCAGCAGCGCGGGGGGACCTCTCCACTTT. Amino acids: CASSAGGPLHF.

The chain recombines TRBV6-5 with TRBJ2-1; 9 bases line up with TRBD2. With V trimmed by 8 bases and J by 7 bases, 12 bases remained unmatched. CDR3 length equals 15 residues. From germline, CDR1 is MNHEY and CDR2 SVGAGI. Written as DNA, the CDR3 is TGTGCCAGCGGGCGGGCGGCGGGAGGGCGGAATGAGCAGTTCTTC. Protein product: CASGRAAGGRNEQFF.

The rearrangement joins TRBV29-1 to TRBJ2-7; D is perhaps TRBD2 (5 bases). The V gene's germline CDR1 is SQVTM and CDR2 ANQGSEA. V was cut by 6 bases and J by 4 bases, with 16 bases left in between. The length of the CDR3 is 13 residues. CDR3 residues: CSVRTLPLYEQYF. DNA for the CDR3: TGCAGCGTCCGGACTCTCCCCTTGTACGAGCAGTACTTC.

The genes are TRBV5-1 and TRBJ2-2; 8 nucleotides match TRBD1. Trimming cost V 0 bases and J 7 bases; bases outside gene matches: 8. There are 16 residues in the CDR3. Germline V CDR1 and CDR2: SGHRS, YFSETQ. The CDR3 DNA follows: TGCGCCAGCAGCTTGGCAACAGGGGGAAGGCACGGGGAGCTGTTTTTT. It specifies CASSLATGGRHGELFF.

The V call is TRBV27, the J call TRBJ2-4; a weak D match, TRBD1 (6 bases). Germline CDR1 reads MNHEY; CDR2 reads SMNVEV (reference sequence). Trimming removed 4 bases from V and 0 bases from J, with 13 bases in between. The CDR3 extends over 16 amino acids. CDR3 bases: TGTGCCAGCAGTTCCAACAGGGTCCTAGCCAAAAACATTCAGTACTTC. This encodes CASSSNRVLAKNIQYF.

The chain couples TRBV6-5 to TRBJ2-3; 7 bases are shared with TRBD2. This CDR3 comprises 15 residues. Germline V gene data show CDR1 as MNHEY and CDR2 as SVGAGI. V shed 7 bases, J shed 2 bases, and the junction held 9 bases outside the gene matches. The CDR3 reads CASTMGGTPTDTQYF. CDR3 nucleotides: TGTGCCAGCACCATGGGGGGGACTCCCACAGATACGCAGTATTTT.

The rearrangement uses TRBV7-2 and TRBJ2-2; maybe TRBD2 (5 bases). The CDR3 runs 16 residues. Germline loops: CDR1 SGHTA, CDR2 FQGNSA. Trimming took 1 base from V and 4 from J, leaving 13 bases between them. This chain's CDR3 is CASSLDRLAGTGELFF. CDR3 in DNA: TGTGCCAGCAGCTTAGATCGTCTAGCCGGCACCGGGGAGCTGTTTTTT.